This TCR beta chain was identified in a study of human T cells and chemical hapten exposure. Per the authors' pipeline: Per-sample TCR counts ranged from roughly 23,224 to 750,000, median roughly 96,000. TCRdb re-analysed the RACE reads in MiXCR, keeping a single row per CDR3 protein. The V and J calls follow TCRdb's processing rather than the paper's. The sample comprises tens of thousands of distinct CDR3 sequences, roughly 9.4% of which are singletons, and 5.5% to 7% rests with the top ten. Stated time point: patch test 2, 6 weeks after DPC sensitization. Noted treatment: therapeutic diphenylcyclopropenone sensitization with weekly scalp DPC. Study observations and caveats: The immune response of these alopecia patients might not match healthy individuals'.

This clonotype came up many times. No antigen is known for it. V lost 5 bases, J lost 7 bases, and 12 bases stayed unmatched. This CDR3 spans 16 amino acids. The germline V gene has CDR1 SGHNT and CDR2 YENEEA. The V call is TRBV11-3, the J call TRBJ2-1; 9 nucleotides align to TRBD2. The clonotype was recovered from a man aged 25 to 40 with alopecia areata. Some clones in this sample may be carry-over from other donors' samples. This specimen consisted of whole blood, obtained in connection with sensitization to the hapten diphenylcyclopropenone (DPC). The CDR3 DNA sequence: TGTGCCAGCAGCCCCTATGGCGGGGGGGCAATGAATGAGCAGTTCTTC. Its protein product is CASSPYGGGAMNEQFF.